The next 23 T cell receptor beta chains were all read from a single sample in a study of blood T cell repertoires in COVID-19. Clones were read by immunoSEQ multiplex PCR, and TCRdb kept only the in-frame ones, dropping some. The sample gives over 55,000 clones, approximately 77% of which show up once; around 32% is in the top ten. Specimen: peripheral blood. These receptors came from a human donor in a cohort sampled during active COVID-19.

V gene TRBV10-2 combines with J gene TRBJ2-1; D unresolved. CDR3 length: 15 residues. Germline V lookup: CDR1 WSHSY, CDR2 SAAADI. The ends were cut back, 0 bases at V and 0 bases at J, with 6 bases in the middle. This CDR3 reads CASSESLYSYNEQFF. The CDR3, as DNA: TGCGCCAGCAGTGAGTCTTTATACTCCTACAATGAGCAGTTCTTC.

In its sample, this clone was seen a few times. The CDR3 spells CASSQDLGQPQHF. DNA for the CDR3: TGTGCCAGCAGCCAAGATCTCGGTCAGCCCCAGCATTTT. The chain is built from TRBV3-1 (or the pseudogene TRBV3-2) and TRBJ1-5; D ambiguous. The germline V gene encodes CDR1 LGHDT and CDR2 YNNKEL (reference sequence). This CDR3 comprises 13 residues. Trimming pared 0 bases from V and 6 bases from J, leaving 6 bases between.

The CDR3 DNA is TGTGCCATCACCGCGGATGCTAACTATGGCTACACCTTC. Protein: CAITADANYGYTF. The rearrangement links TRBV10-3 to TRBJ1-2; D not certain. Germline V CDR1 and CDR2: ENHRY, SYGVKD. The CDR3 has 13 amino acids. V lost 7 bases, J lost 0 bases, and 9 bases lay in between.

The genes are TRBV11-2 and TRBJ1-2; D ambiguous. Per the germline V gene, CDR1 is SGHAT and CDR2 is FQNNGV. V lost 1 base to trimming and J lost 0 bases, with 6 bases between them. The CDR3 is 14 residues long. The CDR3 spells CASSLAVTNYGYTF. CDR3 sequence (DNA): TGTGCCAGCAGCTTAGCTGTTACTAACTATGGCTACACCTTC. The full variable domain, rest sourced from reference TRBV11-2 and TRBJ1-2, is EAGVAQSPRYKIIEKRQSVAFWCNPISGHATLYWYQQILGQGPKLLIQFQNNGVVDDSQLPKDRFSAERLKGVDSTLKIQPAKLEDSAVYLCASSLAVTNYGYTFGSGTRLTVV.

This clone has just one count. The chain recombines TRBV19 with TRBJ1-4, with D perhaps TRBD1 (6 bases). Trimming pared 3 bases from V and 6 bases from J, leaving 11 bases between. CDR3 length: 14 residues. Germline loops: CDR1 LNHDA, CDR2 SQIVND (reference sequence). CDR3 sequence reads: CASSILQGDEKLFF. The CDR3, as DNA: TGTGCCAGTAGTATCCTACAGGGAGATGAAAAACTGTTTTTT.

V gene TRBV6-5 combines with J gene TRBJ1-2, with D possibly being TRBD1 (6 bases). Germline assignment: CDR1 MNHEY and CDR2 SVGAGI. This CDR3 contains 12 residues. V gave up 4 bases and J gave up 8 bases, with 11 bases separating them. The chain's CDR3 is CASSSTGTGYTF. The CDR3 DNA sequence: TGTGCCAGCAGTTCGACAGGTACAGGCTACACCTTC.

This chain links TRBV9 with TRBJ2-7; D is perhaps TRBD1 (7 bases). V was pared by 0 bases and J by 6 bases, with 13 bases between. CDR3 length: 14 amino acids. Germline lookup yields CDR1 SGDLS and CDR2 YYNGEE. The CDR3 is CASSVGGTAGEQYF. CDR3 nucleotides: TGTGCCAGCAGCGTAGGCGGGACAGCCGGCGAGCAGTACTTC.

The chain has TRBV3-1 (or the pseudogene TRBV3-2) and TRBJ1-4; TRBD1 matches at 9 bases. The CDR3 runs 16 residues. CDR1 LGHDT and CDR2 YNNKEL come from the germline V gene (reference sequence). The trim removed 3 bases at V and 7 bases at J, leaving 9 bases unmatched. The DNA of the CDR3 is TGTGCCAGCAGCCAGGAAAGGGGACAGGGTGGTGAAAAACTGTTTTTT. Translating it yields CASSQERGQGGEKLFF.

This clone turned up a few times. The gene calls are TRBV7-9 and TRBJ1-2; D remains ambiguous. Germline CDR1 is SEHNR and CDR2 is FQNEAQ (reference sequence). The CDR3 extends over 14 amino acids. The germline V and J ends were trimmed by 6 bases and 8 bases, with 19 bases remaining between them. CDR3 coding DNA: TGTGCCAGCAGTACAGACGGGGTGACGAGAGGCTACACCTTC. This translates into CASSTDGVTRGYTF.

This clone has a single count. CDR3 DNA: TGTGCCAGCAGCCTACAGGGGACCACCGGGGAGCTGTTTTTT. Residues: CASSLQGTTGELFF. The genes are TRBV2 and TRBJ2-2; TRBD1 matches at 7 bases. Germline loops: CDR1 SNHLY, CDR2 FYNNEI. This CDR3 contains 14 residues. Trimming took 6 bases from V and 4 from J; bases not matched to a gene: 5.

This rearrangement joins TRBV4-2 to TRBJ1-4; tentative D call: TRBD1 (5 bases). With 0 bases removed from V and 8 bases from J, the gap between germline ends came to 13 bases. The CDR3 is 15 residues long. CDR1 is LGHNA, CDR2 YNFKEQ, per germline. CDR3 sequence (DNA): TGTGCCAGCAGCCAAGAATCGCGGCGGGGGGAAAAACTGTTTTTT. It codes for CASSQESRRGEKLFF.

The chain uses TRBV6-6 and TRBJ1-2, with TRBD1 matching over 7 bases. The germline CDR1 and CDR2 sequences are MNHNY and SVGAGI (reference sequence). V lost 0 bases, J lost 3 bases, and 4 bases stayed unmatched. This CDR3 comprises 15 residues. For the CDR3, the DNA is TGTGCCAGCAGTTACTCAAAAGGGGGCGACTATGGCTACACCTTC. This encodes CASSYSKGGDYGYTF.

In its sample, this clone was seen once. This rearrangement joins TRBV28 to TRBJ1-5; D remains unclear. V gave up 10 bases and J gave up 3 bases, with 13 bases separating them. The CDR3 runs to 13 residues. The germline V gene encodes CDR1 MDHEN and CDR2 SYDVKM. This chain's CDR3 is CATRGGFNQPQHF. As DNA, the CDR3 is TGTGCCACCCGGGGAGGGTTCAATCAGCCCCAGCATTTT.

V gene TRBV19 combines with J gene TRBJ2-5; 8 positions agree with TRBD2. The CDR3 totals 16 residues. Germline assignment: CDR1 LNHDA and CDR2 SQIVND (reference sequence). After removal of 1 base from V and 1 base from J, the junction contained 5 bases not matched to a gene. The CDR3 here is CASSIAASGPQETQYF. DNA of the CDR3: TGTGCCAGTAGTATAGCGGCTAGCGGGCCCCAAGAGACCCAGTACTTC.

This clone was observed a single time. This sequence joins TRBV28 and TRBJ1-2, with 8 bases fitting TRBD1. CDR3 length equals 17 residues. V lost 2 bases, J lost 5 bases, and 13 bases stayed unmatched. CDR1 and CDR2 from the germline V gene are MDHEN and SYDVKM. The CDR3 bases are TGTGCCAGCAGTTTAAGTTTAACGGAGACAGGGGATTATGGCTACACCTTC. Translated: CASSLSLTETGDYGYTF.

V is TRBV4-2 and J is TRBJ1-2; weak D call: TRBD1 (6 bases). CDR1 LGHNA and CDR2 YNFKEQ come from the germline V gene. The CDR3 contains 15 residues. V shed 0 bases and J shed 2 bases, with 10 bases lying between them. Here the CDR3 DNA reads TGTGCCAGCAGCCAAGAAAGTCAGGGGAACTATGGCTACACCTTC. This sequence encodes CASSQESQGNYGYTF.

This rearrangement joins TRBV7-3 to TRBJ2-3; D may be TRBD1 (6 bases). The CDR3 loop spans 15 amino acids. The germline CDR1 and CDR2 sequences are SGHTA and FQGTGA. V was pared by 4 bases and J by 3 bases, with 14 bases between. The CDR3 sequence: CASSSSYRETDTQYF. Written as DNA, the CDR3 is TGTGCCAGCAGCTCCAGTTACAGGGAAACAGATACGCAGTATTTT.

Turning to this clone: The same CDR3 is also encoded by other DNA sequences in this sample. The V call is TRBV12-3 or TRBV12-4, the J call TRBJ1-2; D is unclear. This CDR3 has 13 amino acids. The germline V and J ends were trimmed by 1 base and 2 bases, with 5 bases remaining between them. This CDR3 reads CASSLGQNYGYTF. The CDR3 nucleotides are TGTGCCAGCAGTTTAGGACAAAACTATGGCTACACCTTC.

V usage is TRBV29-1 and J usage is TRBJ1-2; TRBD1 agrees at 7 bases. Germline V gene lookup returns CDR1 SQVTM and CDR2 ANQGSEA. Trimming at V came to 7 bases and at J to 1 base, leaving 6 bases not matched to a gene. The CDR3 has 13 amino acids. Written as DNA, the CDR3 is TGCAGCGCGGGGGACAGCTTTAACTATGGCTACACCTTC. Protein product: CSAGDSFNYGYTF.

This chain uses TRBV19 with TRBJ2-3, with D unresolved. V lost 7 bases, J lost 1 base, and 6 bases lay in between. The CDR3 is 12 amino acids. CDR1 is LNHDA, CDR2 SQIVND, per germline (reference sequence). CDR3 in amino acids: CASTRGTDTQYF. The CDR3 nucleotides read TGTGCCAGTACCCGGGGCACAGATACGCAGTATTTT.

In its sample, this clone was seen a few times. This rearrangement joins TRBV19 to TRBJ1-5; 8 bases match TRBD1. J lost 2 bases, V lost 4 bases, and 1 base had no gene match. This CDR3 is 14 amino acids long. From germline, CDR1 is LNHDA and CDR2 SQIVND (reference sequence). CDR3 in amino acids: CASSTTGGNQPQHF. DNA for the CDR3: TGTGCCAGTAGTACGACAGGGGGCAATCAGCCCCAGCATTTT.

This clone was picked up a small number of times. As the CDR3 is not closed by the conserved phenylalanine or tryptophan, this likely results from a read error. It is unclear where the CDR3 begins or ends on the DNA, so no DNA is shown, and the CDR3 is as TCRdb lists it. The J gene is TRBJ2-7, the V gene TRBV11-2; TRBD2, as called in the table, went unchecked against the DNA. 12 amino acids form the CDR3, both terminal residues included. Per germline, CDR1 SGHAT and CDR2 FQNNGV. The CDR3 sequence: CASSAGGTVGTI.

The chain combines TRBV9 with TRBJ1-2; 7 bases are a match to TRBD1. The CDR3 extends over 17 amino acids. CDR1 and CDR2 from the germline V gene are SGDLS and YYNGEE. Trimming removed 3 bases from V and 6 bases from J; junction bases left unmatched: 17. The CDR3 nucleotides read TGTGCCAGCAGCGCTCGGGACAGAGCCCCCTGGGGAGATGGCTACACCTTC. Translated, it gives CASSARDRAPWGDGYTF.